A selection of T cell receptor beta chains follows, all from one sample in a study of blood T cells in healthy people across ages. TCRdb independently ran MiXCR on the 5' RACE reads; one entry per CDR3 protein. This sample has about 1,500,000 distinct CDR3 sequences; 28% occur once, and the top ten carry 6.5% to 8.5%. Material for sequencing was blood. The receptor set was obtained from a woman in her 30s in good health. CDR3s leave out the opening cysteine and the closing phenylalanine or tryptophan.

CDR3aa	v_gene	j_gene
ASSLEGLVGRQETQY	TRBV5-1	TRBJ2-5
SARPPWHGYT	TRBV20-1	TRBJ1-2
ASSSGGAESTDTQY	TRBV18	TRBJ2-3
ASSLGDFREQY	TRBV5-1	TRBJ2-7
ASSRLGSRTDTQY	TRBV5-1	TRBJ2-3
ASSQDRASHNEQF	TRBV4-3	TRBJ2-1
SAHRGPQSPLH	TRBV20-1	TRBJ1-6
ASSQILSTGGVYGYT	TRBV7-9	TRBJ1-2
ASSPQRTGGYGYT	TRBV5-1	TRBJ1-2
ASREGQGPYNEQY	TRBV6-2/TRBV6-3	TRBJ2-5
SARSGTGGNQPQH	TRBV20-1	TRBJ1-5
SATLGGEGETQY	TRBV20-1	TRBJ2-5
VSSSQGGSELF	TRBV7-3	TRBJ1-4
ATSRGQGARPGANVLT	TRBV15	TRBJ2-6
ATSRVTGAYEQY	TRBV15	TRBJ2-7
SVQRAGGTQY	TRBV29-1	TRBJ2-5
ASGRRVADTGERF	TRBV12-5	TRBJ2-2
ASFRDRVFNEQF	TRBV6-2/TRBV6-3	TRBJ2-1
ASSLGTRLGSYEQY	TRBV7-2	TRBJ2-7
AASDSGGSTDTQY	TRBV24-1	TRBJ2-3
ASSPDQRSYNEQF	TRBV7-3	TRBJ2-1
ASIQDPQGAKNIQY	TRBV4-2	TRBJ2-4
ASSLDSGGSFQYEQY	TRBV5-1	-
ASSYSTNEKLF	TRBV7-6	TRBJ1-4